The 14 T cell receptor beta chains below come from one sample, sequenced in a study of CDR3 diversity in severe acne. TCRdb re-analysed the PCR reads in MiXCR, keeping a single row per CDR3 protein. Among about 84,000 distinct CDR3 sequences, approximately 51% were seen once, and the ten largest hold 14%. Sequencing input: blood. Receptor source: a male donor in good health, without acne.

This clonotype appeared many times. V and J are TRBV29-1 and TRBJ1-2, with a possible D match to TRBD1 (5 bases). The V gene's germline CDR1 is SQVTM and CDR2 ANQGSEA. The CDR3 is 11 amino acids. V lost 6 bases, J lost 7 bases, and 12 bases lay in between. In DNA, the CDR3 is TGCAGCGTCCTCGGGGCGGGTGGCTACACCTTC. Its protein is CSVLGAGGYTF.

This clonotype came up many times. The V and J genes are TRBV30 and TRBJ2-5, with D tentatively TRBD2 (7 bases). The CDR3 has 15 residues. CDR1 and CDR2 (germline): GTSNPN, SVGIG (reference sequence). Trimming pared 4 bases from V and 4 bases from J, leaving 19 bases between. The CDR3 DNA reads TGTGCCTGGACCCTAGGGGGGAGGGCCGTAGAGACCCAGTACTTC. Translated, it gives CAWTLGGRAVETQYF.

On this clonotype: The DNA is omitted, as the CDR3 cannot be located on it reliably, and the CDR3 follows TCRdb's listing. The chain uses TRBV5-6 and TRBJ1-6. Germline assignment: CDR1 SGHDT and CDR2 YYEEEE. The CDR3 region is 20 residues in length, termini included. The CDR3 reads CDSSFYICSARDPWGSPLHF.

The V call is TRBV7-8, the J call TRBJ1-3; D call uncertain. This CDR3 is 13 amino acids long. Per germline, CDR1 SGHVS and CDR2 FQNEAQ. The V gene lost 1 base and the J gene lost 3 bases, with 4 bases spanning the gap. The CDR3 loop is CASSLVGGNTIYF. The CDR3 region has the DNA TGTGCCAGCAGCTTAGTGGGTGGAAACACCATATATTTT.

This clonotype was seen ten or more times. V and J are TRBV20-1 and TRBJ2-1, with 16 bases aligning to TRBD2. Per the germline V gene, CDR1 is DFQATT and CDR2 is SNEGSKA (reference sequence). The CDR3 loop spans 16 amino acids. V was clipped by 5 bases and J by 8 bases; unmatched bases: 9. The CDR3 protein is CSAFGTSGGAFYEQFF. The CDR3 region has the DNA TGCAGTGCTTTTGGGACTAGCGGGGGGGCATTCTATGAGCAGTTCTTC.

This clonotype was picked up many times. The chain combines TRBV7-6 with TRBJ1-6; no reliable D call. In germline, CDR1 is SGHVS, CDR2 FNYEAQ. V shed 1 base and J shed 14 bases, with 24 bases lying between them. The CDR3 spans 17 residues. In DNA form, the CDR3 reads TGTGCCAGCAGCTTAGTTTATAAGGCCACCGACTTCGACACCCTCCACTTT. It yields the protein CASSLVYKATDFDTLHF.

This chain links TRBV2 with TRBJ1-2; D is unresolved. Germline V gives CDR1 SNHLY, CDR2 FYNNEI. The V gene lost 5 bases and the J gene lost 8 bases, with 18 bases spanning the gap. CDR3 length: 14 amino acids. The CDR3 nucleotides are TGTGCCAGCAGTTACCGGTCAGTCGCTGAGGGCTACACCTTC. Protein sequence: CASSYRSVAEGYTF.

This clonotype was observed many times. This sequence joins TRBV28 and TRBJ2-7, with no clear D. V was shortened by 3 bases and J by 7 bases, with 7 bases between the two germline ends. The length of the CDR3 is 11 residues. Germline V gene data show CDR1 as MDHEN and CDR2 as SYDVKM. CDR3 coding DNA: TGTGCCAGCAGTTTGCTGGGAGAGCAGTACTTC. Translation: CASSLLGEQYF.

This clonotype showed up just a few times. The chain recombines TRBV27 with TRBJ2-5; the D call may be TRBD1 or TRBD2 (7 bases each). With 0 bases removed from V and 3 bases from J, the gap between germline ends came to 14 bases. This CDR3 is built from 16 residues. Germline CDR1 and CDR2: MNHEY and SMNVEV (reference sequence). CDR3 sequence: CASSLSRETGKETQYF. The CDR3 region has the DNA TGTGCCAGCAGTTTATCGCGGGAGACAGGGAAAGAGACCCAGTACTTC.

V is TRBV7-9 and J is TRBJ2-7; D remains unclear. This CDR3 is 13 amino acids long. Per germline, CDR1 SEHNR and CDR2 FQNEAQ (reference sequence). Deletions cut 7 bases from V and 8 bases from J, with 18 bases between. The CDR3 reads CASTAGERYKQYF. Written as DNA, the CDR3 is TGTGCCAGCACCGCTGGGGAACGATACAAGCAGTACTTC.

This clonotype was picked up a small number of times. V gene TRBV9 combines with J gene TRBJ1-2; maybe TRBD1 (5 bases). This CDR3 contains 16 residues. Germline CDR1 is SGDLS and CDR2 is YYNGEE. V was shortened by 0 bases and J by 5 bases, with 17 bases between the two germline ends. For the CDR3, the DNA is TGTGCCAGCAGCGTAGCAACGGGTGGGGCAAAATATGGCTACACCTTC. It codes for CASSVATGGAKYGYTF.

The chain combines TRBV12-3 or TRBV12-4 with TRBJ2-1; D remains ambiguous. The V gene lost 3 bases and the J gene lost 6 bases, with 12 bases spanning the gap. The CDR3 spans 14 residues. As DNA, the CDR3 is TGTGCCAGCAGTTTTCGAGGCCAGATCAATGAGCAGTTCTTC. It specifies CASSFRGQINEQFF.

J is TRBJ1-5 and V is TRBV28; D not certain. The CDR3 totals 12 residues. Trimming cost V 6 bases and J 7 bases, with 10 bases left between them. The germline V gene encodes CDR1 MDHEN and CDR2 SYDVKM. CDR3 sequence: CASSPRWQPQHF. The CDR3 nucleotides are TGTGCCAGCAGCCCTCGATGGCAGCCCCAGCATTTT.

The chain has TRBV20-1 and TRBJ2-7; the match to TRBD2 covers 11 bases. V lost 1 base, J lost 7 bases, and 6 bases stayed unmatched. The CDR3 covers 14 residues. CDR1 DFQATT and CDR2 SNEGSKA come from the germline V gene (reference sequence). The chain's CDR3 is CSARALAGAQEQYF. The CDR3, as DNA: TGCAGTGCTAGAGCACTAGCGGGGGCCCAAGAGCAGTACTTC.